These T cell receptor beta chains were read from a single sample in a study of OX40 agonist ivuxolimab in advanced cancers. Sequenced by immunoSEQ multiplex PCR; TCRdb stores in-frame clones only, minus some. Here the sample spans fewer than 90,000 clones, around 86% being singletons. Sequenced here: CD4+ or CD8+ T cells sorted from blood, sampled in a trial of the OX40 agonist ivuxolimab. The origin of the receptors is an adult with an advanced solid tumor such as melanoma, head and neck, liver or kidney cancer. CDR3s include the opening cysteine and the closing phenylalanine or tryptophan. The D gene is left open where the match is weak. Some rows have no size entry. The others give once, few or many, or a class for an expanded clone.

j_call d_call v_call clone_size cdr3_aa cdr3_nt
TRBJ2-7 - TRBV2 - CASSGLIRSGQYF TGTGCCAGCAGTGGATTGATCCGTAGTGGGCAGTACTTC
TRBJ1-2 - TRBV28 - CASRRLIANYGYTF TGTGCCAGCAGGAGACTGATAGCTAACTATGGCTACACCTTC
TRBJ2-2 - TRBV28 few CASRMYGSGELFF TGTGCCAGCAGAATGTACGGCTCCGGGGAGCTGTTTTTT
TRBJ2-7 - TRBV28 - CASRVLSGSYEQYF TGTGCCAGCAGGGTACTCAGCGGCTCCTACGAGCAGTACTTC
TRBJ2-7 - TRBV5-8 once CASSFNYEQYF TGTGCCAGCAGCTTTAACTACGAGCAGTACTTC
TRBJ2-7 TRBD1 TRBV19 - CASSVTGGEYEQYF TGTGCCAGTAGTGTGACAGGGGGCGAGTACGAGCAGTACTTC
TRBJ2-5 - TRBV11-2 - CASSLGVGETQYF TGTGCCAGCAGCTTAGGTGTAGGAGAGACCCAGTACTTC
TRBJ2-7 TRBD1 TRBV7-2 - CASSLERGQGYEQYF TGTGCCAGCAGCTTAGAGAGGGGGCAAGGCTACGAGCAGTACTTC
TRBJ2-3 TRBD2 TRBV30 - CAWSPPRTSGRHTQYF TGTGCCTGGAGCCCCCCGCGGACTAGCGGGAGGCATACGCAGTATTTT
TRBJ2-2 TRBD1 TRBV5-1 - CASSLRGQVNTGELFF TGCGCCAGCAGCTTGAGGGGACAGGTGAACACCGGGGAGCTGTTTTTT
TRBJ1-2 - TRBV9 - CASSVADPRLAGYTF TGTGCCAGCAGCGTAGCTGATCCGCGGCTTGCTGGCTACACCTTC
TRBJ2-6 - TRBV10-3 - CAITPGTPSGANVLTF TGTGCCATCACCCCGGGGACCCCCTCTGGGGCCAACGTCCTGACTTTC
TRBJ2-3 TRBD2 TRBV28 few CASGRPGLAREYTQYF TGTGCCAGTGGACGTCCGGGACTAGCGAGGGAGTACACGCAGTATTTT
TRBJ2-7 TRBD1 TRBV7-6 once CASSLGQFAYEQYF TGTGCCAGCAGCTTGGGACAGTTTGCCTACGAGCAGTACTTC
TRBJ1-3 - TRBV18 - CASSPVRTGVSGNTIYF TGTGCCAGCTCACCAGTCAGGACGGGAGTCTCTGGAAACACCATATATTTT
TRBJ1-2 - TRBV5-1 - CASSLTGISDGYTF TGCGCCAGCAGCTTAACAGGGATAAGCGATGGCTACACCTTC
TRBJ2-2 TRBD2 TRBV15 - CATSRDGGTSNGELFF TGTGCCACCAGCAGAGATGGCGGGACTAGTAACGGGGAGCTGTTTTTT
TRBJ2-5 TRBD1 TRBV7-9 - CASSFQTGSRQAQYF TGTGCCAGCAGCTTCCAGACAGGGTCCCGGCAGGCCCAGTACTTC
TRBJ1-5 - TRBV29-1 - CSVGSGDQPQHF TGCAGCGTTGGATCAGGGGATCAGCCCCAGCATTTT
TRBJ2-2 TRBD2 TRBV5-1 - CASSLTASGDTGELFF TGCGCCAGCAGCTTGACGGCTAGCGGAGACACCGGGGAGCTGTTTTTT
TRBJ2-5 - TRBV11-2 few CASSSKQGWGVETQYF TGTGCCAGCAGCTCAAAACAGGGTTGGGGAGTGGAGACCCAGTACTTC
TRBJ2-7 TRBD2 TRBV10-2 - CASRTSGITYEQYF TGCGCCAGCAGGACTAGCGGAATTACCTACGAGCAGTACTTC
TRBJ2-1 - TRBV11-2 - CASSASGDARNFF TGTGCCAGCAGCGCCTCGGGGGACGCAAGGAATTTCTTC
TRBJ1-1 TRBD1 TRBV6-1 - CASIQTGEGTEAFF TGTGCCAGCATTCAAACAGGGGAGGGCACTGAAGCTTTCTTT
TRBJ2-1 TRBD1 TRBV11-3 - CASSPGTGKIDEQFF TGTGCCAGCAGCCCAGGGACAGGGAAGATAGATGAGCAGTTCTTC
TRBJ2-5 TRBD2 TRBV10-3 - CAISDDSGGYSPETQYF TGTGCCATCAGTGATGATAGCGGGGGGTACAGCCCGGAGACCCAGTACTTC
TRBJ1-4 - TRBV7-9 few CASSDPYRDEKLFF TGTGCCAGCAGCGACCCTTACAGGGATGAAAAACTGTTTTTT
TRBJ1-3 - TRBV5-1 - CASSLETGLRNTIYF TGCGCCAGCAGCTTGGAGACGGGACTGAGAAACACCATATATTTT
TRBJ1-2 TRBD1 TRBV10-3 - CAISGGGQGILYGYTF TGTGCCATCAGTGGTGGGGGACAGGGTATATTATATGGCTACACCTTC
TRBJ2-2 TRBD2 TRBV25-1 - CASSESGLAGENTGELFF TGTGCCAGCAGTGAATCCGGACTAGCGGGGGAGAACACCGGGGAGCTGTTTTTT
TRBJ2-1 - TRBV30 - CAWSPNGGEQFF TGTGCCTGGAGTCCAAACGGGGGCGAGCAGTTCTTC
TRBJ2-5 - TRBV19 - CASSIGRIETQYF TGTGCCAGTAGTATAGGCAGGATCGAGACCCAGTACTTC
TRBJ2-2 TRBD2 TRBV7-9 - CASSSTSGISGELFF TGTGCCAGCAGCTCAACTAGCGGGATAAGCGGGGAGCTGTTTTTT
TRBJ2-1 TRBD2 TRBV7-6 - CASSLAGGPNNEQFF TGTGCCAGCAGCTTAGCGGGAGGGCCTAACAATGAGCAGTTCTTC
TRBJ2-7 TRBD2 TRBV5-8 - CASSAFYGRGTSYEQYF TGTGCCAGCAGCGCCTTTTATGGGCGGGGGACCTCCTACGAGCAGTACTTC
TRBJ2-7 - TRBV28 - CASIPRGLLFWEQYF TGTGCCAGCATCCCCCGGGGGTTACTCTTCTGGGAGCAGTACTTC
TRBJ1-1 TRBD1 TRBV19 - CASSTTGDTEAFF TGTGCCAGTAGTACAACAGGGGACACTGAAGCTTTCTTT
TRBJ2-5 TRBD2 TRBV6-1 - CASSEASGRIETQYF TGTGCCAGCAGTGAAGCTAGCGGGAGGATTGAGACCCAGTACTTC
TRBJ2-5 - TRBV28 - CASSLSTETQYF TGTGCCAGCAGTTTATCTACGGAGACCCAGTACTTC
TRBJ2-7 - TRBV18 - CASSEGGVTYEQYF TGTGCCAGCTCCGAAGGGGGGGTTACCTACGAGCAGTACTTC
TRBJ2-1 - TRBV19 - CASSPPRAYNEQFF TGTGCCAGTAGCCCTCCGCGGGCCTACAATGAGCAGTTCTTC